This entry describes one T cell receptor beta chain. This record belongs to a study of blood T cell repertoires in COVID-19. Study as a whole: Specimens from acute and convalescent COVID-19 originated in the United States, Italy and Spain. From T cells, B-cell-depleted T cells, or PBMCs came the material, which was cDNA or gDNA.

Original data processing: The assay estimated nucleated cells by amplifying reference gene primers. Clones were sequenced by immunoSEQ multiplex PCR, and TCRdb holds only the in-frame ones, with some missing. The V and J calls and clone size come from that table; D and trimming were worked out from the DNA. Of 45,000 to 50,000 clones in the sample, approximately 83% were seen once. V was clipped by 6 bases and J by 5 bases, with 14 bases between them. This CDR3 contains 14 residues. CDR1 KGHSH and CDR2 LQKENI come from the germline V gene. The sample was peripheral blood. The chain couples TRBV18 to TRBJ2-1, with D perhaps matching TRBD1 (6 bases). The sequence was obtained from an elderly man in a cohort sampled during active COVID-19. CDR3 sequence: CASSRQATDNEQFF. The CDR3, as DNA: TGTGCCAGCTCTAGACAGGCAACGGACAATGAGCAGTTCTTC. Full variable domain (outside the CDR3, taken from reference TRBV18 and TRBJ2-1): NAGVMQNPRHLVRRRGQEARLRCSPMKGHSHVYWYRQLPEEGLKFMVYLQKENIIDESGMPKERFSAEFPKEGPSILRIQQVVRGDSAAYFCASSRQATDNEQFFGPGTRLTVL.